This T cell receptor (beta chain) was retrieved from a study of Graves' ophthalmopathy and Graves' hyperthyroidism. Study overall: Over 18 months of follow-up, stable hyperthyroidism required that no ophthalmopathy appear.

Amplification of TCR beta CDR3 regions used RNA transcripts. The library came from an HTBI-primed first-round RT-PCR and a second-round multiplex PCR. Using its own MiXCR run on the multiplex PCR reads, TCRdb lists one record per CDR3 protein. Seen here are 1 million to 1.3 million distinct CDR3 sequences, about 35% observed once, and the top ten hold over 8.5%. Patients with other autoimmune diseases, uncontrolled infections, pregnancy or lactation were excluded. Clinical symptoms, serum thyroxine, TRAb, thyroid ultrasound and orbital computed tomography formed the basis of diagnosis. This CDR3 region has 13 residues. Germline values: CDR1 MNHEY, CDR2 SMNVEV (reference sequence). Trimming stripped 8 bases from V and 7 bases from J, with 18 bases between.

The sequence was obtained from an adult man with Graves' hyperthyroidism. The chain carries TRBV27 and TRBJ2-7; no clear D gene. Sequencing was done on a sample of peripheral blood or thyroid tissue (not recorded which). This CDR3 reads CASCRTTGREQYF. CDR3 in DNA: TGTGCCAGCTGTCGGACCACGGGCCGGGAGCAGTACTTC.